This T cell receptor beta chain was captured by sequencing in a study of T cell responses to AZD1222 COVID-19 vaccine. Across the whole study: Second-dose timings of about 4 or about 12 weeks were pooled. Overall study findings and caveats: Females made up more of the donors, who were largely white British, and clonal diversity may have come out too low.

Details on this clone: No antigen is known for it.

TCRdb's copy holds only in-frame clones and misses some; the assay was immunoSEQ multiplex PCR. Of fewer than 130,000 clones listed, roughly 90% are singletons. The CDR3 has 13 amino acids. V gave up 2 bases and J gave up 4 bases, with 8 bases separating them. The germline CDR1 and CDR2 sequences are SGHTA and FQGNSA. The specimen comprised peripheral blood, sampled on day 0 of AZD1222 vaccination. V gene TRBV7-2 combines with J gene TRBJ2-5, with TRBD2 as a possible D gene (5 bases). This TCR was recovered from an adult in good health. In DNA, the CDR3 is TGTGCCAGCAGCTTAATGGCGGGAGAGACCCAGTACTTC. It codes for CASSLMAGETQYF.